This T cell receptor (beta chain) was captured by sequencing in a study of OX40 agonist ivuxolimab in advanced cancers. Study at large: Ivuxolimab, an agonist antibody against OX40 (CD134), was given to patients.

The assay was immunoSEQ multiplex PCR, and TCRdb's table has in-frame clones only and misses some. The table has tens of thousands of clones, approximately 90% seen once. Study-level findings and limits: In general, CD8+ T cells held more expanded clones than CD4+ did, on average. With doses of 0.1 to 3.0 mg/kg, CD4+ and CD8+ blood T cells had undergone clonal expansion by week 6.

Concerning this clone itself: Its antigen remains unidentified.

V shed 1 base and J 5 bases; nucleotides not matched to a gene: 2. Per the germline V gene, CDR1 is LNHNV and CDR2 is YYDKDF (reference sequence). The CDR3 totals 15 residues. The genes are TRBV15 and TRBJ2-1; TRBD2 matches at 10 bases. The sequence was collected from an adult with an advanced solid tumor such as melanoma, head and neck, liver or kidney cancer. The sequenced sample was CD4+ or CD8+ T cells sorted from blood, obtained in a trial of the OX40 agonist ivuxolimab. CDR3 residues: CATSRASGSDNEQFF. In DNA, the CDR3 is TGTGCCACCAGCAGAGCTAGCGGGAGCGACAATGAGCAGTTCTTC.